This record concerns one T cell receptor beta chain sequence. Its cognate antigen is unknown. This entry is derived from a study of cytomegalovirus exposure and HLA in healthy donors. Trimming took off 4 bases at V and 6 bases at J, with 8 bases between the two ends. The CDR3 has 12 amino acids. The germline gives CDR1 SGHDN, CDR2 FVKESK. Study-wide points: While the bulk of TCR sequences proved rare, some public TCRs turned up in many donors. Reportedly, cytomegalovirus status was diagnosed with high sensitivity and specificity.

Clones were sequenced by immunoSEQ multiplex PCR, and TCRdb holds only the in-frame ones, with some missing. The repertoire holds 90,000 to 130,000 clones, with 70% to 85% as singletons. The donors belonged to the roughly 110-subject validation cohort, separate from the roughly 700-subject first cohort. The origin of this receptor is a woman under 30 in good health and CMV-seronegative. The sample comprised PBMCs. The chain employs TRBV14 and TRBJ2-3, with a tentative D call TRBD2 (6 bases). CDR3: CASSLRGDTQYF. DNA of the CDR3: TGTGCCAGCAGCCTCCGGGGGGATACGCAGTATTTT.